Each of the 23 T cell receptor beta chains below was sequenced from the same sample in a study of T cells in Graves' hyperthyroidism and ophthalmopathy. It was RNA transcripts that yielded the amplified TCR beta CDR3 regions. The TCR CDR3 was amplified in a first-round RT-PCR using the HTBI primer set. From the multiplex PCR reads, TCRdb called clonotypes with MiXCR, one entry per CDR3 protein. The sample includes roughly 250,000 distinct CDR3 sequences, 20% to 25% of them seen just once. The specimen was blood. The receptor set was obtained from a man aged 30 to 39 with Graves' ophthalmopathy.

The sample holds many counts of this clonotype. This chain uses TRBV9 with TRBJ2-5; 8 bases match TRBD2. Germline-derived CDR1 and CDR2 are SGDLS and YYNGEE. Losses at the gene ends were 3 bases for V and 1 base for J; bases not matched to a gene: 2. The CDR3 covers 14 residues. The CDR3 protein is CASSAGLVQETQYF. In nucleotides, the CDR3 is TGTGCCAGCAGCGCGGGACTAGTCCAAGAGACCCAGTACTTC.

This clonotype was observed a few times. The J gene is TRBJ2-3, the V gene TRBV11-2; the D gene could be TRBD1 or TRBD2 (5 bases each). Per the germline V gene, CDR1 is SGHAT and CDR2 is FQNNGV. The CDR3 is made up of 15 amino acids. The germline V and J ends were trimmed by 2 bases and 1 base, with 10 bases remaining between them. In DNA, the CDR3 is TGTGCCAGCAGCTTAAACTGGGACCGCACAGATACGCAGTATTTT. Residues: CASSLNWDRTDTQYF.

This clonotype was recorded a few times. The chain is built from TRBV5-1 and TRBJ2-7; D gene unclear. V gave up 4 bases and J gave up 5 bases, with 7 bases separating them. Germline CDR1 is SGHRS and CDR2 is YFSETQ. This CDR3 contains 11 residues. CDR3 sequence reads: CASSLNNEQYF. DNA for the CDR3: TGCGCCAGCAGCCTAAACAACGAGCAGTACTTC. Combining the CDR3 with reference TRBV5-1 and TRBJ2-7 gives the whole variable domain KAGVTQTPRYLIKTRGQQVTLSCSPISGHRSVSWYQQTPGQGLQFLFEYFSETQRNKGNFPGRFSGRQFSNSRSEMNVSTLELGDSALYLCASSLNNEQYFGPGTRLTVT.

V usage is TRBV5-1 and J usage is TRBJ2-5, with 9 bases aligning to TRBD1. Germline assignment: CDR1 SGHRS and CDR2 YFSETQ. V gave up 4 bases and J gave up 3 bases; unmatched junction bases: 4. The CDR3 has 14 residues. The CDR3 spells CASSPGTGKETQYF. The CDR3 DNA sequence: TGCGCCAGCAGCCCTGGGACAGGGAAAGAGACCCAGTACTTC.

This chain links TRBV10-2 with TRBJ2-3; 9 bases are a match to TRBD2. This CDR3 is 18 amino acids long. Trimming took 0 bases from V and 5 from J; bases not matched to a gene: 12. Germline CDR1 is WSHSY and CDR2 is SAAADI. The DNA for the CDR3 is TGCGCCAGCAGTGAGTCGTATATTAGCGGGAGCGTTCGAGATACGCAGTATTTT. Its protein product is CASSESYISGSVRDTQYF.

The chain combines TRBV14 with TRBJ2-2, with D perhaps matching TRBD2 (6 bases). V lost 3 bases and J lost 3, with 8 bases in between. The CDR3 loop spans 14 amino acids. CDR1 and CDR2 from the germline V gene are SGHDN and FVKESK. The CDR3 protein is CASSHREDTGELFF. For the CDR3, the DNA is TGTGCCAGCAGCCACAGGGAGGACACCGGGGAGCTGTTTTTT.

CDR3 in DNA: TGCAGTGCTAGGGACAGGGACTTCGGTGAAGCTTTCTTT. Its protein product is CSARDRDFGEAFF. J is TRBJ1-1 and V is TRBV20-1, with 8 bases lining up with TRBD1. This CDR3 has 13 residues. The ends lost 3 bases at V and 7 bases at J; junction bases unmatched: 7. Germline values: CDR1 DFQATT, CDR2 SNEGSKA (reference sequence).

The CDR3 sequence is CASSPRGRTYTDTQYF. The CDR3 DNA follows: TGTGCCAGCAGCCCGAGGGGGCGGACCTACACAGATACGCAGTATTTT. The rearrangement uses TRBV6-2 or TRBV6-3 and TRBJ2-3, with 7 bases matching TRBD1. Germline CDR1 reads MNHEY; CDR2 reads SVGEGT. V dropped 6 bases and J dropped 2; count of bases not matched to a gene: 11. The CDR3 is made up of 16 amino acids.

This chain connects TRBV11-2 to TRBJ2-6; maybe TRBD1 (6 bases). CDR3 length: 17 residues. Trimming took off 5 bases at V and 0 bases at J, with 14 bases between the two ends. Germline V gene data show CDR1 as SGHAT and CDR2 as FQNNGV. The CDR3 coding sequence is TGTGCCAGCAGCGACCGGGACACTTTCTCTGGGGCCAACGTCCTGACTTTC. This encodes CASSDRDTFSGANVLTF.

The genes are TRBV6-1 and TRBJ1-2, with D perhaps TRBD1 (6 bases). CDR1 MNHNS and CDR2 SASEGT come from the germline V gene. CDR3 length: 16 amino acids. V lost 0 bases and J 2 bases, leaving 13 bases between the germline ends. As DNA, the CDR3 is TGTGCCAGCAGTGAAGCGTACTTCAGGGGAAACTATGGCTACACCTTC. Its protein product is CASSEAYFRGNYGYTF.

In this sample, this clonotype turned up many times. J is TRBJ1-1 and V is TRBV5-8, with D uncertain. The CDR3 contains 12 residues. V gave up 4 bases and J gave up 6 bases, with 10 bases separating them. The germline CDR1 and CDR2 sequences are SGHTS and YDEGEE. The CDR3 sequence: CASSPGGPEAFF. The CDR3 region has the DNA TGTGCCAGCAGCCCGGGTGGTCCTGAAGCTTTCTTT.

Ten or more counts support this clonotype. J is TRBJ1-6 and V is TRBV12-3 or TRBV12-4, with D hard to call. This CDR3 spans 12 amino acids. V was clipped by 5 bases and J by 12 bases, with 11 bases between them. As DNA, the CDR3 is TGTGCCAGCAGTCTCCAAAATGAACCCCTCCACTTT. The encoded protein is CASSLQNEPLHF.

The chain carries TRBV5-1 and TRBJ2-1; D is unresolved. Germline loops: CDR1 SGHRS, CDR2 YFSETQ. This CDR3 has 14 amino acids. Trimming took 7 bases from V and 4 from J, leaving 15 bases between them. The CDR3 spells CASFPGPNYNEQFF. CDR3 DNA sequence: TGCGCCAGCTTTCCCGGGCCCAATTACAATGAGCAGTTCTTC.

This clonotype was picked up a small number of times. This chain uses TRBV20-1 with TRBJ1-2; D unclear. Germline V gene lookup returns CDR1 DFQATT and CDR2 SNEGSKA (reference sequence). This CDR3 has 13 residues. Between the trimmed V and J ends, which lost 2 bases and 2 bases, there was a span of 9 bases. The CDR3, as DNA: TGCAGTGCTAGAAATGCGGTGAACTATGGCTACACCTTC. Translating it yields CSARNAVNYGYTF.

This clonotype was observed a few times. V and J are TRBV20-1 and TRBJ2-5; D is unclear. Looked up from germline, CDR1 is DFQATT and CDR2 is SNEGSKA (reference sequence). The CDR3 length is 15 residues. V dropped 4 bases and J dropped 1 base, with 16 bases sitting between them. The CDR3 nucleotides are TGCAGTGCTAACAAACGTCTCACCTTCCAAGAGACCCAGTACTTC. Protein: CSANKRLTFQETQYF.

This clonotype has a handful of counts. This chain joins TRBV5-6 and TRBJ2-7; no clear D. V was cut by 0 bases and J by 6 bases, with 7 bases left in between. Germline CDR1 and CDR2: SGHDT and YYEEEE. The CDR3 runs to 12 residues. The CDR3 spells CASSLERSEQYF. DNA of the CDR3: TGTGCCAGCAGCTTGGAGCGCAGCGAGCAGTACTTC. Filled out from reference TRBV5-6 and TRBJ2-7, the complete variable domain reads DAGVTQSPTHLIKTRGQQVTLRCSPKSGHDTVSWYQQALGQGPQFIFQYYEEEERQRGNFPDRFSGHQFPNYSSELNVNALLLGDSALYLCASSLERSEQYFGPGTRLTVT.

This clonotype was counted only a few times. The chain uses TRBV11-2 and TRBJ2-5, with D perhaps TRBD2 (6 bases). Trimming took 3 bases from V and 5 from J, leaving 16 bases between them. The CDR3 is 15 residues long. Germline assignment: CDR1 SGHAT and CDR2 FQNNGV. The CDR3 region has the DNA TGTGCCAGCAGCTTGACTAGGGGATCCCGGGAGACCCAGTACTTC. This encodes CASSLTRGSRETQYF.

This clonotype came up many times. The chain links TRBV28 to TRBJ2-7, with no clear D. The CDR3 is 14 residues long. V gave up 5 bases and J gave up 5 bases, with 16 bases separating them. CDR1 and CDR2 from the germline V gene are MDHEN and SYDVKM. The CDR3 reads CASSPQPLTHEQYF. The CDR3 region has the DNA TGTGCCAGCAGTCCGCAACCCCTGACCCACGAGCAGTACTTC.

This clonotype came up many times. This chain joins TRBV28 and TRBJ1-2, with D perhaps matching TRBD1 (5 bases). V shed 3 bases and J shed 7 bases, with 9 bases lying between them. There are 12 residues in the CDR3. The V gene's germline CDR1 is MDHEN and CDR2 SYDVKM. CDR3 bases: TGTGCCAGCAGTTTGGGGACGCGTGGCTACACCTTC. Translated, it gives CASSLGTRGYTF.

This clonotype was recorded a few times. The rearrangement uses TRBV2 and TRBJ2-3; D not certain. CDR1 is SNHLY, CDR2 FYNNEI, per germline. Trimming stripped 5 bases from V and 2 bases from J, with 14 bases between. The CDR3 is made up of 15 amino acids. The CDR3 reads CASSSERPNTDTQYF. The CDR3 DNA sequence: TGTGCCAGCAGTTCAGAGCGACCAAACACAGATACGCAGTATTTT.

This clonotype was counted between two and nine times. The chain links TRBV11-2 to TRBJ2-5; D unclear. Germline V CDR1 and CDR2: SGHAT, FQNNGV. There are 12 residues in the CDR3. Trimming left V 1 base short and J 5 bases short, with 5 bases between. The CDR3 region is CASSLGWETQYF. CDR3 nucleotide sequence: TGTGCCAGCAGCTTAGGGTGGGAGACCCAGTACTTC.

The chain links TRBV6-1 to TRBJ2-2; D not certain. Germline CDR1 MNHNS, CDR2 SASEGT. Trimming stripped 5 bases from V and 6 bases from J, with 4 bases between. The CDR3 totals 11 residues. The CDR3 DNA sequence: TGTGCCAGCAGTTGGTCCGGGGAGCTGTTTTTT. It translates to CASSWSGELFF.

The rearrangement links TRBV4-2 to TRBJ1-2; no clear D gene. Germline V lookup: CDR1 LGHNA, CDR2 YNFKEQ. This CDR3 is built from 13 residues. V was shortened by 0 bases and J by 4 bases, with 6 bases between the two germline ends. In DNA form, the CDR3 reads TGTGCCAGCAGCCAAGAATCAATCTATGGCTACACCTTC. Amino acid sequence: CASSQESIYGYTF.